A single T cell receptor beta chain is shown here with its context. This specimen comes from a study of shared clonotypes between healthy human individuals. Sequencing used immunoSEQ multiplex PCR; TCRdb keeps in-frame clones, though not all of them. The table lists fewer than 850,000 clones, around 91% of them singletons. The germline V gene has CDR1 KGHSH and CDR2 LQKENI. Trimming took 3 bases from V and 3 from J, leaving 8 bases between them. The length of the CDR3 is 13 residues. This TCR was sampled from a man aged 18 to 30 in good health. Some clones in this sample may be carry-over from other donors' samples. Sequenced material: memory CD8+ T cells from PBMCs. Subset specified: CD45RO+ cells pooled with CCR7-negative TemRA cells. The V call is TRBV18, the J call TRBJ1-1, with D hard to call. The CDR3: CASSPSEYTEAFF. The CDR3, as DNA: TGTGCCAGCTCACCCTCTGAATACACTGAAGCTTTCTTT.